This T cell receptor (beta chain) was sequenced for a study of metastatic and nonmetastatic thyroid tumors. Whole-study context: Repertoires from blood and tumor or nodule tissue of malignant and benign thyroid patients were compared. Study-level points and caveats: Significantly higher TCR beta diversity was reportedly seen in malignant thyroid tumors than benign nodules, in blood and tumor.

Patients were all untreated before their thyroid surgery. Points on this clone: The antigen remains unidentified.

Original methodology: CDR3 differences across clinicopathological groups were used to build a distant-metastasis classifier for papillary thyroid cancer. TCRdb re-processed the PCR reads through MiXCR. TCRdb, not the authors, supplied the V and J calls. The sample consists of 35,000 to 50,000 clones, roughly an eighth of them appearing once. Trimming cost V 3 bases and J 8 bases; bases outside gene matches: 6. This CDR3 contains 15 residues. CDR1 MNHEY and CDR2 SMNVEV come from the germline V gene (reference sequence). This TCR derives from a male donor with papillary thyroid cancer or a benign thyroid nodule (not recorded which). Some clones in this sample may be carry-over from other donors' samples. The specimen sequenced was blood. The V and J genes are TRBV27 and TRBJ1-6; 8 positions agree with TRBD1. In nucleotides, the CDR3 is TGTGCCAGCAGTTTCCTCGCAGGGGGCCATTCACCCCTCCACTTT. This encodes CASSFLAGGHSPLHF.